The rows below give T cell receptor beta chains drawn from one sample of a study of T-cell reconstitution after alpha-beta-depleted transplantation in children. Via MiXCR, TCRdb re-called the PCR reads, giving one row per CDR3 protein. The sample has around 700,000 distinct CDR3 sequences, 13% seen once. Here the sequenced sample was PBMCs, taken before TCRalphabeta/CD19-depleted stem cell transplant. These receptors came from a girl aged 2 to 9 with congenital amegakaryocytic thrombocytopenia, due to receive a stem cell transplant. Each CDR3 is given with its conserved first and last residue. A D gene is named only where the DNA matches it firmly. Clone size is shown for a subset of rows, as once, few, many or a class of expanded clone.

abundance	v_gene	d_gene	j_gene	CDR3aa	CDR3nt
-	TRBV29-1	-	TRBJ2-7	CSVEGVGGSSYEQYF	TGCAGCGTTGAAGGGGTCGGAGGAAGCTCCTACGAGCAGTACTTC
many	TRBV29-1	-	TRBJ2-1	CSVVLGNNEQFF	TGCAGCGTTGTTTTAGGTAACAATGAGCAGTTCTTC
many	TRBV20-1	TRBD1	TRBJ2-7	CSASDRGPYEQYF	TGCAGTGCTTCGGACAGGGGCCCCTACGAGCAGTACTTC
many	TRBV6-1	TRBD1	TRBJ2-4	CASSERDRTANIQYF	TGTGCCAGCAGTGAAAGGGACAGGACGGCAAACATTCAGTACTTC
many	TRBV27	TRBD2	TRBJ2-5	CASSLGTSGSETQYF	TGTGCCAGCAGTTTAGGGACTAGCGGGAGTGAGACCCAGTACTTC
many	TRBV9	-	TRBJ1-4	CASSVTPEGEKLFF	TGTGCCAGCAGCGTAACCCCGGAGGGTGAAAAACTGTTTTTT
-	TRBV20-1	TRBD2	TRBJ2-5	CSALAGGRPETQYF	TGCAGTGCTCTAGCGGGAGGGAGACCAGAGACCCAGTACTTC
few	TRBV7-9	-	TRBJ2-5	CASSPRLHQETQYF	TGTGCCAGCAGCCCCCGACTACACCAAGAGACCCAGTACTTC
many	TRBV12-3/TRBV12-4	-	TRBJ2-7	CASSPAWGTSYEQYF	TGTGCCAGCAGCCCCGCATGGGGGACATCCTACGAGCAGTACTTC
many	TRBV6-5	-	TRBJ2-3	CASRSGWGTDTQYF	TGTGCCAGCCGGAGCGGGTGGGGCACAGATACGCAGTATTTT
many	TRBV20-1	-	TRBJ2-7	CSARERGRGYEQYF	TGCAGTGCTAGAGAAAGGGGCAGGGGTTACGAGCAGTACTTC
many	TRBV20-1	-	TRBJ2-2	CSSEIYGELFF	TGCAGTTCCGAGATTTACGGGGAGCTGTTTTTT
few	TRBV7-2	TRBD2	TRBJ2-1	CASSLSLAGGYEQFF	TGTGCCAGCAGCTTATCCCTAGCGGGAGGTTATGAGCAGTTCTTC
-	TRBV7-9	TRBD1	TRBJ2-2	CASSQTGTGSTGELFF	TGTGCCAGCAGCCAAACCGGGACAGGGTCCACCGGGGAGCTGTTTTTT
-	TRBV30	-	TRBJ2-2	CAWSVLANTGELFF	TGTGCCTGGAGTGTACTTGCCAACACCGGGGAGCTGTTTTTT
many	TRBV24-1	-	TRBJ1-5	CATSRDIRKNQPQHF	TGTGCCACCAGCCGGGACATTCGGAAGAATCAGCCCCAGCATTTT
many	TRBV12-3/TRBV12-4	-	TRBJ1-5	CASSVDGGNQPQHF	TGTGCCAGCAGCGTGGACGGAGGCAATCAGCCCCAGCATTTT
many	TRBV5-1	TRBD1	TRBJ1-2	CASSVDRLSSGYTF	TGCGCCAGCAGCGTGGACAGGCTCTCTTCTGGCTACACCTTC
-	TRBV20-1	TRBD1	TRBJ2-7	CSALRPGGGEQYF	TGCAGTGCCTTACGCCCAGGGGGCGGCGAGCAGTACTTC
-	TRBV13	-	TRBJ2-1	CASSSERVEQFF	TGTGCCAGCAGCTCGGAACGGGTTGAGCAGTTCTTC
many	TRBV29-1	TRBD1	TRBJ1-5	CSVARGGPNQPQHF	TGCAGCGTTGCCCGAGGGGGCCCTAATCAGCCCCAGCATTTT
few	TRBV24-1	TRBD1	TRBJ2-2	CATARQGDGELFF	TGTGCCACCGCGAGACAGGGGGACGGGGAGCTGTTTTTT
many	TRBV5-1	-	TRBJ2-3	CASSLVGPMQDTQYF	TGCGCCAGCAGCTTGGTTGGGCCCATGCAAGATACGCAGTATTTT
-	TRBV11-2	TRBD1	TRBJ1-5	CASSWGQGFGQPQHF	TGTGCCAGCAGCTGGGGACAGGGGTTCGGTCAGCCCCAGCATTTT
few	TRBV12-3/TRBV12-4	TRBD1	TRBJ2-1	CASRDREYEQFF	TGTGCCAGCAGAGACAGGGAGTATGAGCAGTTCTTC
few	TRBV28	-	TRBJ2-2	CASLQSGGDTGELFF	TGTGCCAGCCTACAAAGTGGCGGGGATACCGGGGAGCTGTTTTTT
many	TRBV5-1	TRBD1	TRBJ2-3	CASSLVRGRTDTQYF	TGCGCCAGCAGCTTGGTTAGGGGGCGGACAGATACGCAGTATTTT
many	TRBV10-3	-	TRBJ2-3	CAISPKPTPLGPDTQYF	TGTGCCATCAGTCCAAAACCGACTCCCTTGGGACCAGATACGCAGTATTTT